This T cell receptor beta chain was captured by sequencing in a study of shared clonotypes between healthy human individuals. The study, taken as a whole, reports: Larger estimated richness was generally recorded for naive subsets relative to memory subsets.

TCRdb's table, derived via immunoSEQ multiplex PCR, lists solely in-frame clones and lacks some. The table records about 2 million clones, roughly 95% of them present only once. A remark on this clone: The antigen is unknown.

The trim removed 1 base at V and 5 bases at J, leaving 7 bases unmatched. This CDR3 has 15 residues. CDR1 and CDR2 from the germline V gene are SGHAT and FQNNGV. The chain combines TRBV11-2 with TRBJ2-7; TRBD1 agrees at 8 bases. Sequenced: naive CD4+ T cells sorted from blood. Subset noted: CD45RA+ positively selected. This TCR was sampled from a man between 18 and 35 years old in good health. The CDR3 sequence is CASSLVGRGRDEQYF. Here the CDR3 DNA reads TGTGCCAGCAGCTTAGTCGGCAGGGGGCGCGACGAGCAGTACTTC.